The 24 T cell receptor beta chains listed next were all sequenced from one sample in a study of T cells expressing NK-cell markers. From its re-call of the 5' RACE reads, TCRdb lists each CDR3 protein once, without DNA. This sample's clone table lists a few hundred thousand distinct CDR3 sequences. Specimen: blood T cells: a sorted CD56 or NKG2C T cell subset, CD4+ or CD8+ T cells, or bulk PBMC T cells (not recorded which). All receptors derive from a man between 18 and 69 years old in good health.

The V gene is TRBV9, the J gene TRBJ2-7. The CDR3 has 14 residues. Per germline, CDR1 SGDLS and CDR2 YYNGEE. The CDR3 spells CASSSRPTSHEQYF.

The chain links TRBV4-2 to TRBJ2-1; TCRdb lists TRBD1, though no DNA is available to test this call. This CDR3 has 15 residues. The germline V gene has CDR1 LGHNA and CDR2 YNFKEQ. CDR3 loop: CASSPRDRGQEEQFF.

V is TRBV5-1 and J is TRBJ1-6; there is no DNA to check the TCRdb D call of TRBD1. The CDR3 runs 13 residues. Germline-derived CDR1 and CDR2 are SGHRS and YFSETQ. CDR3 protein: CASSPMTGTDLHF.

The rearrangement joins TRBV6-1 to TRBJ2-7. The CDR3 is made up of 14 amino acids. Germline values: CDR1 MNHNS, CDR2 SASEGT. CDR3: CASGTPRRTYEQYF.

The V gene is TRBV12-3 or TRBV12-4, the J gene TRBJ2-1. The CDR3 sequence is 15 residues long. CDR3 protein: CASSSNRGSYNEQFF.

The chain employs TRBV6-4 and TRBJ2-3. The CDR3 is 14 amino acids. Germline V gene sequence: CDR1 MRHNA, CDR2 SNTAGT. The CDR3 spells CAPWWVSSTDTQYF.

The rearrangement joins TRBV7-2 to TRBJ1-5; as DNA is missing, the TRBD1 call by TCRdb cannot be tested. Germline assignment: CDR1 SGHTA and CDR2 FQGNSA. CDR3 length: 15 residues. The CDR3 reads CASSLAGTNNQPQHF.

This chain links TRBV12-3 or TRBV12-4 with TRBJ2-5; TCRdb outputs TRBD1, but without DNA this stays unchecked. The CDR3 has 15 residues. The CDR3 loop reads CASTPRGAGEETQYF.

V and J are TRBV19 and TRBJ2-5; TCRdb lists TRBD2, though no DNA is available to test this call. The CDR3 spans 12 residues. Germline V lookup: CDR1 LNHDA, CDR2 SQIVND (reference sequence). The CDR3 here is CASRGRQETQYF.

V gene TRBV4-1 combines with J gene TRBJ2-1. Germline values: CDR1 MGHRA, CDR2 YSYEKL. The CDR3 sequence is 17 residues long. CDR3 amino acids: CASSQDLTSGRYNEQFF.

The J gene is TRBJ2-7, the V gene TRBV12-3 or TRBV12-4; TCRdb lists TRBD1, though no DNA is available to test this call. This CDR3 comprises 14 residues. CDR3 loop: CASRSRESSYEQYF.

The CDR3 sequence: CASSLSIVGMNTEAFF. The chain carries TRBV27 and TRBJ1-1. The CDR3 runs to 16 residues. From germline, CDR1 is MNHEY and CDR2 SMNVEV (reference sequence).

The rearrangement links TRBV21-1 to TRBJ1-5; lacking DNA, the TRBD1 call made by TCRdb goes unchecked. TRBV21-1 is a pseudogene. CDR3 size: 16 residues. The chain's CDR3 is CASSKSGKGNNQPQHF.

This chain connects TRBV18 to TRBJ2-1; checking the TCRdb D call of TRBD1 is not possible without DNA. Per the germline V gene, CDR1 is KGHSH and CDR2 is LQKENI. This CDR3 is 15 amino acids long. Here the CDR3 reads CASSPTGDSLGEQFF.

The J gene is TRBJ2-3, the V gene TRBV13; TCRdb proposes TRBD1, but this gene call is untestable without DNA. Germline-derived CDR1 and CDR2 are PRHDT and FYEKMQ (reference sequence). This CDR3 has 15 amino acids. CDR3 sequence reads: CASSARDRRTDTQYF.

This chain connects TRBV3-1 to TRBJ2-3. Germline loops: CDR1 LGHDT, CDR2 YNNKEL (reference sequence). The CDR3 runs 14 residues. The CDR3 loop is CASSRETALDTQYF.

The chain employs TRBV5-8 and TRBJ2-2; the TCRdb call, TRBD1, lacks DNA for checking. Looked up from germline, CDR1 is SGHTS and CDR2 is YDEGEE. This CDR3 has 14 residues. This CDR3 is CASSPGTGTGELFF.

The rearrangement links TRBV20-1 to TRBJ1-4; without DNA, the TCRdb call of TRBD1 cannot be checked. This CDR3 is built from 15 residues. The V gene's germline CDR1 is DFQATT and CDR2 SNEGSKA (reference sequence). The CDR3 protein is CSAFPVDRGHEKLFF.

J is TRBJ2-1 and V is TRBV29-1; lacking DNA, the TRBD1 call made by TCRdb goes unchecked. Germline V gives CDR1 SQVTM, CDR2 ANQGSEA. This CDR3 is built from 14 residues. The CDR3 region is CSANGGGAPLGQFF.

The chain is built from TRBV28 and TRBJ2-7; the D gene TCRdb calls, TRBD1, cannot be checked with no DNA. Germline CDR1 MDHEN, CDR2 SYDVKM. The CDR3 covers 19 residues. This CDR3 is CASSLFAFTGTGISYEQYF.

V usage is TRBV9 and J usage is TRBJ2-3; absent DNA, TCRdb's TRBD2 call cannot be checked. Germline V CDR1 and CDR2: SGDLS, YYNGEE. The CDR3 contains 16 residues. CDR3 sequence reads: CASSGQAGLHTDTQYF.

The chain couples TRBV2 to TRBJ1-1; checking the TCRdb D call of TRBD1 is not possible without DNA. Germline CDR1 SNHLY, CDR2 FYNNEI. This CDR3 comprises 16 residues. This CDR3 is CASTGQGATGNTEAFF.

J is TRBJ2-3 and V is TRBV7-3. CDR1 and CDR2 from the germline V gene are SGHTA and FQGTGA. This CDR3 has 15 residues. The CDR3 sequence is CASSLMATSTDTQYF.

The genes are TRBV28 and TRBJ1-2; checking the TCRdb D call of TRBD1 is not possible without DNA. The CDR3 is 13 amino acids. Germline CDR1 and CDR2: MDHEN and SYDVKM. The CDR3 sequence is CASSVTGSYGYTF.